The 5 T cell receptor beta chains below come from one sample, sequenced in a study of human T cells and chemical hapten exposure. Time point indicated: patch test 1, 2 weeks after DPC sensitization. Treatment here: therapeutic diphenylcyclopropenone sensitization with weekly scalp DPC. A single record per CDR3 protein comes from TCRdb applying MiXCR to the RACE reads. The repertoire holds approximately 57,000 distinct CDR3 sequences, with about 9.3% as singletons. The sequences come from whole blood, collected in connection with sensitization to the hapten diphenylcyclopropenone (DPC). These receptors were obtained from a woman in her 40s with alopecia areata. Some clones in this sample may be carry-over from other donors' samples.

The chain joins TRBV6-2 or TRBV6-3 to TRBJ2-1; D is unclear. Germline assignment: CDR1 MNHEY and CDR2 SVGEGT. V lost 4 bases, J lost 4 bases, and 5 bases lay in between. This CDR3 region has 12 residues. The CDR3 bases are TGTGCCAGCAGTTCCAGATACAATGAGCAGTTCTTC. Its protein product is CASSSRYNEQFF.

This clonotype occurred once. At one end, the junction sequence differs from germline, possibly due to a read error. The J gene is TRBJ2-7, the V gene TRBV6-6, with 8 bases that match TRBD1. Germline V gene lookup returns CDR1 MNHNY and CDR2 SVGAGI (reference sequence). The CDR3 extends over 13 amino acids. DNA for the CDR3: TGTGCCAGCAGGGGGACAGGACTCTACGAACAGTACTTC. Its protein product is CASRGTGLYEQYF.

The chain combines TRBV25-1 with TRBJ2-3; D might be TRBD2 (6 bases). This CDR3 is 14 amino acids long. From germline, CDR1 is MGHDK and CDR2 SYGVNS. Trimming left V 4 bases short and J 3 bases short, with 11 bases between. CDR3 region: CASSGARETDTQYF. CDR3 in DNA: TGTGCCAGCAGTGGGGCTCGGGAGACAGATACGCAGTATTTT.

In this sample, this clonotype turned up a few times. V is TRBV18 and J is TRBJ2-7, with D perhaps TRBD1 (6 bases). The CDR3 is 15 residues long. Trimming took off 0 bases at V and 2 bases at J, with 11 bases between the two ends. CDR1 KGHSH and CDR2 LQKENI come from the germline V gene. Written as DNA, the CDR3 is TGTGCCAGCTCACCACCCACGGCAGGGGCCTACGAGCAGTACTTC. Translation gives CASSPPTAGAYEQYF.

In this sample, this clonotype turned up many times. CDR3 residues: CASSQAGTDTQYF. In DNA, the CDR3 is TGTGCCAGCAGCCAAGCTGGGACAGATACGCAGTATTTT. The V gene is TRBV4-2, the J gene TRBJ2-3; D remains ambiguous. Germline V gene lookup returns CDR1 LGHNA and CDR2 YNFKEQ. Between the trimmed V and J ends, which lost 1 base and 3 bases, there was a span of 5 bases. The CDR3 is made up of 13 amino acids.